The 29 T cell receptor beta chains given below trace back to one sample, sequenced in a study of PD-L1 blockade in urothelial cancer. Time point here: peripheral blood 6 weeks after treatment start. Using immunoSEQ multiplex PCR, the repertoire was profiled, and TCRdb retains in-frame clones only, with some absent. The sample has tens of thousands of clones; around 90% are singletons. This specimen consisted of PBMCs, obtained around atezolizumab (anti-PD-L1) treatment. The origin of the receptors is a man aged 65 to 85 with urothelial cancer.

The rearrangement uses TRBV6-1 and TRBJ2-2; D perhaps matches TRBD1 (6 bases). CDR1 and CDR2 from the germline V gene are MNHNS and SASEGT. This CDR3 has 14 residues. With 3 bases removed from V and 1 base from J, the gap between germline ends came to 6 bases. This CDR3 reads CASSDRGNTGELFF. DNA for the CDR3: TGTGCCAGCAGTGACAGGGGGAACACCGGGGAGCTGTTTTTT.

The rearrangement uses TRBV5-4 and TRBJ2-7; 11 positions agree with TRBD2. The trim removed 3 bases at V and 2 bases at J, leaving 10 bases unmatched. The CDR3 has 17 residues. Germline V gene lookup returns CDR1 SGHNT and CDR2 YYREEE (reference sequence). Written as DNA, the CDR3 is TGTGCCAGCAGCTCTGGGCTAGCGGGGGGACTGGCCTACGAGCAGTACTTC. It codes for CASSSGLAGGLAYEQYF.

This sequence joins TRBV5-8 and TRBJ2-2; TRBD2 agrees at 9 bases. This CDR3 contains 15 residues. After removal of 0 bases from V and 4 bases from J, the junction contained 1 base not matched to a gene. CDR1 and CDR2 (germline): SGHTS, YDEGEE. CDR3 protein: CASSLVLAGTGELFF. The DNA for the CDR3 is TGTGCCAGCAGCTTGGTACTAGCGGGCACCGGGGAGCTGTTTTTT.

The CDR3 coding sequence is TGTGCCAGCAGACCCATCGGGGGCTACACCTTC. Translating gives CASRPIGGYTF. The chain joins TRBV2 to TRBJ1-2; no firm D call. V lost 6 bases and J lost 8, with 10 bases in between. There are 11 residues in the CDR3. Germline V gene data show CDR1 as SNHLY and CDR2 as FYNNEI.

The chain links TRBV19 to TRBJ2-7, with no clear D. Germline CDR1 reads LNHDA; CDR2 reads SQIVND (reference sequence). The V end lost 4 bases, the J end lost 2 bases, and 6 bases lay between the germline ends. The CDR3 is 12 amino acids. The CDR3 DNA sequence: TGTGCCAGTAGTACTTCCCCCTACGAGCAGTACTTC. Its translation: CASSTSPYEQYF.

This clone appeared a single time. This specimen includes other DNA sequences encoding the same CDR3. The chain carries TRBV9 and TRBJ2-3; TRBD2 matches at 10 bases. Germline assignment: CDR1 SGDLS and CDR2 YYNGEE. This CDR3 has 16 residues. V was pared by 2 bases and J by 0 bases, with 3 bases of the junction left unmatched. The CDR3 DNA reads TGTGCCAGCAGCGTCCTAGCGGGAGCAAGCACAGATACGCAGTATTTT. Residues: CASSVLAGASTDTQYF.

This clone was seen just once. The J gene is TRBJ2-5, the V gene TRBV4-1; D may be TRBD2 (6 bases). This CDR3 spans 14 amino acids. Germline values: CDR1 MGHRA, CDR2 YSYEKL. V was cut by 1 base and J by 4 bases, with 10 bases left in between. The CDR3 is CASSQGLVGETQYF. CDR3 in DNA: TGCGCCAGCAGCCAAGGACTAGTTGGAGAGACCCAGTACTTC.

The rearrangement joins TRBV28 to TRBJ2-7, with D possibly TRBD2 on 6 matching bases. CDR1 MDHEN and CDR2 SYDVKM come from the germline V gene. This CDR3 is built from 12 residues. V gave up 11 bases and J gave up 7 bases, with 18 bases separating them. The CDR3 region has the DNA TGTGCCTGCAATCGGGGGACGGGGGAGCAGTACTTC. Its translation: CACNRGTGEQYF.

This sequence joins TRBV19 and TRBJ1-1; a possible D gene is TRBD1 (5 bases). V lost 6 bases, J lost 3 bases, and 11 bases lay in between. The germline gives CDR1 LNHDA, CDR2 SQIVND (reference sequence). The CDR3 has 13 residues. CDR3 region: CASREGLYTEAFF. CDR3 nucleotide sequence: TGTGCCAGTAGGGAGGGGCTTTACACTGAAGCTTTCTTT.

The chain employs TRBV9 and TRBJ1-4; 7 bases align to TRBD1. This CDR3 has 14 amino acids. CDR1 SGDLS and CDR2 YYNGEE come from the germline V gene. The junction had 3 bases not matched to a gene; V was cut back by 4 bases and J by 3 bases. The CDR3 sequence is CASSTQGANEKLFF. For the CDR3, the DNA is TGTGCCAGCAGCACGCAGGGGGCTAATGAAAAACTGTTTTTT.

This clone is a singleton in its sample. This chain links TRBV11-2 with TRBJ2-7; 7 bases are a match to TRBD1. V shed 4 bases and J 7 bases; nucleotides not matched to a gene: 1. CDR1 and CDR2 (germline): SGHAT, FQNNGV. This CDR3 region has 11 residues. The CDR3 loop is CASSSDREQYF. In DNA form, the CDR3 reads TGTGCCAGCAGCTCGGACAGGGAGCAGTACTTC. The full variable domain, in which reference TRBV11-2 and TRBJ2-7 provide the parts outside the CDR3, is EAGVAQSPRYKIIEKRQSVAFWCNPISGHATLYWYQQILGQGPKLLIQFQNNGVVDDSQLPKDRFSAERLKGVDSTLKIQPAKLEDSAVYLCASSSDREQYFGPGTRLTVT.

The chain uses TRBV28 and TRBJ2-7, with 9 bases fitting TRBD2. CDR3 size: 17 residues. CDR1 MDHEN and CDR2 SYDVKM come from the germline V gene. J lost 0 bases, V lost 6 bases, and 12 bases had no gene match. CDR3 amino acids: CASSESGRYQRSYEQYF. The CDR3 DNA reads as TGTGCCAGCAGCGAGAGCGGGAGGTACCAACGCTCCTACGAGCAGTACTTC.

This chain's CDR3 is CASRPPVAGTNQPQHF. The CDR3, as DNA: TGTGCCAGCAGACCTCCCGTGGCGGGTACAAATCAGCCCCAGCATTTT. The chain employs TRBV28 and TRBJ1-5; no firm D call. Between the trimmed V and J ends, which lost 6 bases and 4 bases, there was a span of 19 bases. Germline CDR1 and CDR2: MDHEN and SYDVKM. This CDR3 has 16 residues.

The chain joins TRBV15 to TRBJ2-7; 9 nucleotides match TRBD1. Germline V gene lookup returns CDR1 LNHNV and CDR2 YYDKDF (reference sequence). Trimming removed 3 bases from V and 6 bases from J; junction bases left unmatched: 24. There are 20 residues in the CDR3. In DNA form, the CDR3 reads TGTGCCACCAGCAGGAGGGACAGGGAAAAGGCTCGCTGGTGGGGTGGCGAGCAGTACTTC. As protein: CATSRRDREKARWWGGEQYF.

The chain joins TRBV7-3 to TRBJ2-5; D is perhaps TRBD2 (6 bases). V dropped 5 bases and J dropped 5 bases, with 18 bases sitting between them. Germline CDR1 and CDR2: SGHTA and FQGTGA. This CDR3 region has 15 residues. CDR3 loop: CASSAQPGSGETQYF. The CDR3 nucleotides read TGTGCCAGCAGCGCGCAACCAGGGAGCGGGGAGACCCAGTACTTC.

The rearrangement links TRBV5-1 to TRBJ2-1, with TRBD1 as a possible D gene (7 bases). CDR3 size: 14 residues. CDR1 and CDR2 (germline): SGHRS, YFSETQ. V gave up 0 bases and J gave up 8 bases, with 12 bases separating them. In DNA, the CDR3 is TGCGCCAGCAGCTTGGGGGCAGGGGGGCATGAGCAGTTCTTC. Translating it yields CASSLGAGGHEQFF.

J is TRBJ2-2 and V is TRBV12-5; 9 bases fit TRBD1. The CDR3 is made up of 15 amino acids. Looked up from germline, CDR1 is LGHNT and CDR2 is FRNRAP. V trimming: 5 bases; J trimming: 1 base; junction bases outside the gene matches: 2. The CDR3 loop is CASGAGQGNTGELFF. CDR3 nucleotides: TGTGCTAGTGGTGCGGGACAGGGGAACACCGGGGAGCTGTTTTTT.

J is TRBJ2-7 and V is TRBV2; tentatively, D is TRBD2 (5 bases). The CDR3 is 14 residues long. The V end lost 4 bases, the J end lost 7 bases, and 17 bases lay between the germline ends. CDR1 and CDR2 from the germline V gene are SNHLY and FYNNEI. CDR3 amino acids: CASSAGISLGEQYF. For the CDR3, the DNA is TGTGCCAGCAGTGCCGGGATAAGTTTAGGTGAGCAGTACTTC.

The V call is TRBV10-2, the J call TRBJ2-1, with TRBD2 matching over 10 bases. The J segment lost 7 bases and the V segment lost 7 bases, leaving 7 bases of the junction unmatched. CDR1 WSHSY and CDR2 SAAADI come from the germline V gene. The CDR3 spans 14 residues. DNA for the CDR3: TGCGCCAGCACCCGGACTAGCGGCATAAATGAGCAGTTCTTC. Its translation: CASTRTSGINEQFF.

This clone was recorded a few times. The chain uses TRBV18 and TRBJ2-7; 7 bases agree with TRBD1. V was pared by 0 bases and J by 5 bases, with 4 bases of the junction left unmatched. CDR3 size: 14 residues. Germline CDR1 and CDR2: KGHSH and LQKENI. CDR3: CASSPPDRVDEQYF. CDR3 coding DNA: TGTGCCAGCTCACCACCCGACAGGGTAGACGAGCAGTACTTC.

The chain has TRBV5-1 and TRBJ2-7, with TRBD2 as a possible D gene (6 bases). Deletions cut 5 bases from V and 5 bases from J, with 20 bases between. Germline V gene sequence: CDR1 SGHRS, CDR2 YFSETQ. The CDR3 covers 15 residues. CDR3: CASRREQYGPHEQYF. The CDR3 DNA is TGCGCCAGCAGGCGGGAACAGTATGGTCCTCACGAGCAGTACTTC.

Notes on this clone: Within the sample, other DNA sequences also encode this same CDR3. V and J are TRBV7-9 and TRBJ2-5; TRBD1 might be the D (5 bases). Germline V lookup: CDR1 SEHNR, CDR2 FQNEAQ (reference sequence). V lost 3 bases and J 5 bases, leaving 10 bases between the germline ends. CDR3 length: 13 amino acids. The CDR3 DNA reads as TGTGCCAGCAGCTTCAGGGTAGGGGAGACCCAGTACTTC. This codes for CASSFRVGETQYF.

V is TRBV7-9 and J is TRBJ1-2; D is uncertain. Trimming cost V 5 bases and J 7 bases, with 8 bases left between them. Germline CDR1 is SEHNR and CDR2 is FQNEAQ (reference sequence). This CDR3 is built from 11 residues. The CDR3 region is CASSEHGGYTF. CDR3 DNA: TGTGCCAGCAGCGAACATGGTGGCTACACCTTC.

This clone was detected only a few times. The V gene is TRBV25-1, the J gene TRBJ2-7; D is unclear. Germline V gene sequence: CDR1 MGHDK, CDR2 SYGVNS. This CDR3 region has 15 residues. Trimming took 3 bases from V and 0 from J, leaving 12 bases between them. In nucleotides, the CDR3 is TGTGCCAGCAGTGATTCTATCCGAAGCTCCTACGAGCAGTACTTC. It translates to CASSDSIRSSYEQYF.

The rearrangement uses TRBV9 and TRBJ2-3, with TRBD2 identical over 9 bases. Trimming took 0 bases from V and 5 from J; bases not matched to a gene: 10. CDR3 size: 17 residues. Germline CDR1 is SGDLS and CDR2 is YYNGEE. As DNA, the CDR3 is TGTGCCAGCAGCGTAGGCTTGAGCGGGAGGTCGGGAGATACGCAGTATTTT. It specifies CASSVGLSGRSGDTQYF.

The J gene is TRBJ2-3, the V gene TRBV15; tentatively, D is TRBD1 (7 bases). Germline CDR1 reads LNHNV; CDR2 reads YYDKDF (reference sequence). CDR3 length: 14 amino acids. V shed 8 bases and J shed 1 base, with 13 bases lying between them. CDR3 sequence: CATETGTGTDTQYF. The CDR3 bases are TGTGCCACCGAGACAGGGACTGGCACAGATACGCAGTATTTT.

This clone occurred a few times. The CDR3 spells CASDELGGGTGELFF. The CDR3 DNA follows: TGTGCCAGTGATGAACTTGGGGGCGGCACCGGGGAGCTGTTTTTT. The J gene is TRBJ2-2, the V gene TRBV9; tentative D call: TRBD1 (6 bases). Germline CDR1 and CDR2: SGDLS and YYNGEE. This CDR3 region has 15 residues. Trimming took off 8 bases at V and 4 bases at J, with 18 bases between the two ends.

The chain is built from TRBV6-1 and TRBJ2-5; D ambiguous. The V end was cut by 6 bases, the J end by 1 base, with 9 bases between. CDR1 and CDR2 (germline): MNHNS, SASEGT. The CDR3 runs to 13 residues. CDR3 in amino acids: CASSPGPQETQYF. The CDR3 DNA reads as TGTGCCAGCAGCCCAGGTCCCCAAGAGACCCAGTACTTC.

CDR3 sequence: CSVGGQAFSYEQYF. In nucleotides, the CDR3 is TGCAGCGTTGGGGGACAGGCCTTCTCCTACGAGCAGTACTTC. The genes are TRBV29-1 and TRBJ2-7; the match to TRBD1 covers 8 bases. Germline V gene sequence: CDR1 SQVTM, CDR2 ANQGSEA. The CDR3 has 14 residues. Losses at the gene ends were 4 bases for V and 0 bases for J; bases not matched to a gene: 5.